A single sample gave rise to the 5 T cell receptor beta chains below, sequenced in a study of somatic mutations in cytotoxic T cells in rheumatoid arthritis. Data came from immunoSEQ multiplex PCR; TCRdb stores just in-frame clones and leaves some out. The top ten hold 30% to 40% of the sample, which has some 10,000 clones, around 75% seen once. Sequenced sample: CD8+ T cells sorted from blood. The source of these receptors is a man in his sixties in good health.

V is TRBV11-2 and J is TRBJ2-1, with TRBD2 as a possible D gene (5 bases). The germline V and J ends were trimmed by 6 bases and 0 bases, with 12 bases remaining between them. The CDR3 has 15 amino acids. Germline V CDR1 and CDR2: SGHAT, FQNNGV. CDR3 loop: CASRDQRSSYNEQFF. The CDR3 DNA reads TGTGCCAGCAGGGACCAGCGGAGCTCCTACAATGAGCAGTTCTTC.

V and J are TRBV21-1 and TRBJ2-7; the table's TRBD2 call for D was not verified on the DNA. TRBV21-1 is flagged as a pseudogene. The CDR3 has 18 amino acids. CDR3 sequence (DNA): TGTGCCAGCAGCAGTCCGTTAGGGACTAGCGGGAGGGCTGGCGAGCAGTACTTC. It is translated as CASSSPLGTSGRAGEQYF.

This clone occurred a few times. This chain links TRBV29-1 with TRBJ1-1, with D perhaps TRBD1 (5 bases). This CDR3 spans 13 amino acids. V lost 2 bases and J 0 bases, leaving 7 bases between the germline ends. From germline, CDR1 is SQVTM and CDR2 ANQGSEA. The CDR3 nucleotides are TGCAGCGTTGAACAGGGTATGAACACTGAAGCTTTCTTT. Its translation is CSVEQGMNTEAFF.

The V call is TRBV5-8, the J call TRBJ1-1; a weak D match, TRBD1 (5 bases). Trimming cost V 0 bases and J 6 bases, with 12 bases left between them. The CDR3 spans 14 residues. Germline values: CDR1 SGHTS, CDR2 YDEGEE. CDR3 DNA sequence: TGTGCCAGCAGCTTGGCCGGCGGAGGGGCTGAAGCTTTCTTT. The encoded protein is CASSLAGGGAEAFF. The full variable domain, rest sourced from reference TRBV5-8 and TRBJ1-1, is EAGVTQSPTHLIKTRGQQATLRCSPISGHTSVYWYQQALGLGLQFLLWYDEGEERNRGNFPPRFSGRQFPNYSSELNVNALELEDSALYLCASSLAGGGAEAFFGQGTRLTVV.

This chain connects TRBV7-2 to TRBJ2-7; D remains ambiguous. The CDR3 runs to 12 residues. CDR1 and CDR2 (germline): SGHTA, FQGNSA. The ends were cut back, 4 bases at V and 4 bases at J, with 8 bases in the middle. CDR3 in DNA: TGTGCCAGCAGCTACGGACGGTACGAGCAGTACTTC. Translated, it gives CASSYGRYEQYF.